A selection of T cell receptor beta chains follows, all from one sample in a study of graft-versus-host responses after intestinal transplantation. Sequenced by immunoSEQ multiplex PCR; TCRdb stores in-frame clones only, minus some. This sample has 85,000 to 130,000 clones; roughly 90% occur once, and the top ten carry over 0.8%. These receptors lack a known antigen. This sample comprised unstimulated CD4+ T cells sorted from spleen or lymph node cells, obtained before intestinal transplant. The origin of the receptors is a human donor who received an intestinal transplant. Both conserved end residues are part of each CDR3. The D gene is left open where the match is weak. Clone size is shown for a subset of rows, as once, few, many or a class of expanded clone.

TRBJ1-1 TRBV10-3 NA TRBD1 CAISESGGGLPWVTEAFF TGTGCCATCAGTGAGTCTGGAGGGGGCCTCCCTTGGGTCACTGAAGCTTTCTTT
TRBJ2-7 TRBV4-2 NA NA CASSLVSGAYEQYF TGTGCCAGCAGCCTTGTCTCAGGGGCTTACGAGCAGTACTTC
TRBJ2-1 TRBV5-3 NA NA CARSLEDNEQFF TGTGCCAGAAGCTTGGAAGACAATGAGCAGTTCTTC
TRBJ1-1 TRBV29-1 NA NA CSVDSRVDFLRTEAFF TGCAGCGTTGATTCCAGGGTTGATTTCCTGAGGACTGAAGCTTTCTTT
TRBJ2-5 TRBV18 NA NA CASSPRNRDQETQYF TGTGCCAGCTCACCGCGGAACAGGGACCAAGAGACCCAGTACTTC
TRBJ2-2 TRBV30 NA TRBD1 CAWSGGAGTGELFF TGTGCCTGGTCAGGGGGCGCGGGCACCGGGGAGCTGTTTTTT
TRBJ2-7 TRBV4-1 NA NA CASSQGVDIAYEQYF TGCGCCAGCAGCCAAGGGGTGGACATAGCCTACGAGCAGTACTTC
TRBJ2-5 TRBV7-3 NA TRBD1 CASSPSRGLQETQYF TGTGCCAGCAGCCCCAGCAGGGGGCTCCAAGAGACCCAGTACTTC
TRBJ1-6 TRBV11-2 NA NA CASSLVGGTGSPLHF TGTGCCAGCAGCTTAGTGGGGGGAACGGGGTCACCCCTCCACTTT
TRBJ2-5 TRBV2 NA TRBD2 CAGGTSTQETQYF TGTGCCGGAGGGACTAGTACCCAAGAGACCCAGTACTTC
TRBJ1-5 TRBV4-1 NA NA CASSQDPAGPGPQHF TGCGCCAGCAGCCAAGATCCGGCAGGCCCTGGGCCCCAGCATTTT
TRBJ2-1 TRBV6-5 NA NA CASSYFRDISYNEQFF TGTGCCAGCAGTTATTTCCGGGACATCTCCTACAATGAGCAGTTCTTC
TRBJ2-5 TRBV4-1 NA NA CASSQWAGETQYF TGCGCCAGCAGCCAATGGGCTGGAGAGACCCAGTACTTC
TRBJ2-3 TRBV7-3 NA TRBD2 CASSSRGGGTDTQYF TGTGCCAGCAGCTCCCGCGGGGGGGGCACAGATACGCAGTATTTT
TRBJ2-5 TRBV5-4 NA NA CASSLELTGQETQYF TGTGCCAGCAGCTTGGAGTTAACAGGTCAAGAGACCCAGTACTTC
TRBJ1-1 TRBV2 NA NA CASSPRGVRNTEAFF TGTGCCAGCAGCCCCCGGGGGGTCAGGAACACTGAAGCTTTCTTT
TRBJ1-1 TRBV7-9 once NA CASSPGGPSMNTEAFF TGTGCCAGCAGCCCGGGGGGACCCAGCATGAACACTGAAGCTTTCTTT
TRBJ2-1 TRBV6-5 NA NA CATRGYSYNEQFF TGTGCCACTAGGGGTTACTCCTACAATGAGCAGTTCTTC
TRBJ1-1 TRBV12-5 NA NA CASGPVLRDTEAFF TGTGCTAGTGGCCCCGTTCTACGGGACACTGAAGCTTTCTTT
TRBJ1-1 TRBV11-2 NA TRBD1 CASSEAGTAVTEAFF TGTGCCAGCAGCGAAGCCGGGACAGCGGTGACTGAAGCTTTCTTT
TRBJ1-2 TRBV20-1 NA NA CSAQRERGYTF TGCAGTGCTCAAAGGGAGAGGGGCTACACCTTC
TRBJ2-7 TRBV7-6 NA TRBD1 CASSLDRGPYEQYF TGTGCCAGCAGCTTAGACAGGGGGCCCTACGAGCAGTACTTC
TRBJ1-1 TRBV6-1 NA TRBD1 CASKGTGRNSAFF TGTGCCAGCAAGGGGACAGGGAGGAATTCAGCTTTCTTT
TRBJ2-3 TRBV5-4 NA TRBD2 CASSPLGLAISTDTQYF TGTGCCAGCAGCCCTCTTGGACTAGCCATTAGCACAGATACGCAGTATTTT
TRBJ2-7 TRBV5-5 NA NA CASSLEYREAYF TGTGCCAGCAGCTTGGAGTACAGGGAAGCGTACTTC
TRBJ2-3 TRBV7-7 NA NA CASSLARADTQYF TGTGCCAGCAGCTTAGCTCGGGCAGATACGCAGTATTTT
TRBJ2-5 TRBV7-9 NA NA CASSPSLETQYF TGTGCCAGCAGCCCCTCACTGGAGACCCAGTACTTC
TRBJ1-2 TRBV19 NA TRBD1 CASSIDDREGYTF TGTGCCAGTAGTATCGATGACAGGGAAGGCTACACCTTC
TRBJ1-5 TRBV9 NA TRBD1 CASSVDGQGNQPQHF TGTGCCAGCAGCGTAGATGGACAGGGGAATCAGCCCCAGCATTTT
TRBJ1-1 TRBV6-5 NA NA CASTRQLGNTEAFF TGTGCCAGCACCCGACAGTTGGGGAACACTGAAGCTTTCTTT
TRBJ1-1 TRBV7-2 NA TRBD1 CASSSPGQGRNTEAFF TGTGCCAGCAGCTCTCCGGGACAGGGGAGGAACACTGAAGCTTTCTTT
TRBJ2-1 TRBV5-1 NA NA CASSLVGGPYNEQFF TGCGCCAGCAGCTTGGTGGGGGGACCCTACAATGAGCAGTTCTTC
TRBJ2-1 TRBV7-3 NA TRBD1 CASSPNPNRGPLGEQFF TGTGCCAGCAGCCCAAACCCAAACAGGGGGCCCTTGGGTGAGCAGTTCTTC
TRBJ2-7 TRBV5-1 NA TRBD2 CASSRTSAIREQYF TGCGCCAGCAGCCGGACTAGCGCCATTAGGGAGCAGTACTTC
TRBJ2-3 TRBV29-1 NA NA CSNRADSTDTQYF TGCAGCAACCGAGCAGACAGCACAGATACGCAGTATTTT
TRBJ2-3 TRBV15 NA NA CATSLRTDTQYF TGTGCCACCAGCCTACGGACAGATACGCAGTATTTT